The 6 T cell receptor beta chains below were found in one sample sequenced in a study of blood T cell repertoires in COVID-19. Repertoires were generated with immunoSEQ multiplex PCR, while TCRdb's copy carries only in-frame clones and drops some. The sample lists hundreds of thousands of clones, more than 80% seen once, with over 1.1% in the top ten. Specimen: peripheral blood. The receptors stem from a woman under 40 with active or convalescent COVID-19.

This chain joins TRBV4-1 and TRBJ2-7, with a tentative D call TRBD1 (6 bases). This CDR3 is built from 16 residues. Trimming left V 0 bases short and J 0 bases short, with 12 bases between. From germline, CDR1 is MGHRA and CDR2 YSYEKL. CDR3 sequence: CASSQEFRTASYEQYF. Written as DNA, the CDR3 is TGCGCCAGCAGCCAAGAATTTCGGACAGCCTCCTACGAGCAGTACTTC.

This chain uses TRBV3-1 (or the pseudogene TRBV3-2) with TRBJ2-5, with 7 bases that match TRBD1. The CDR3 is 17 residues long. Germline CDR1 reads LGHDT; CDR2 reads YNNKEL (reference sequence). V dropped 4 bases and J dropped 0; count of bases not matched to a gene: 11. This chain's CDR3 is CASSLTVQGIYQETQYF. The CDR3 DNA reads as TGTGCCAGCAGCCTGACCGTACAGGGGATTTACCAAGAGACCCAGTACTTC.

This clone appeared a single time. The chain employs TRBV10-3 and TRBJ1-1; unclear D gene. CDR3 length: 14 residues. The V gene's germline CDR1 is ENHRY and CDR2 SYGVKD. V was trimmed by 1 base and J by 4 bases, leaving 10 bases between them. The CDR3 bases are TGTGCCATCAGTGAGTTTATGGCGGGCACTGAAGCTTTCTTT. The encoded protein is CAISEFMAGTEAFF.

V and J are TRBV5-1 and TRBJ2-1; weak D call: TRBD1 (6 bases). The germline V gene has CDR1 SGHRS and CDR2 YFSETQ. CDR3 length equals 15 residues. With 1 base removed from V and 0 bases from J, the gap between germline ends came to 8 bases. CDR3 amino acids: CASSLSGDSYNEQFF. CDR3 bases: TGCGCCAGCAGCTTGTCAGGGGACTCCTACAATGAGCAGTTCTTC.

The gene calls are TRBV2 and TRBJ2-3; D is perhaps TRBD2 (5 bases). CDR1 and CDR2 (germline): SNHLY, FYNNEI. The CDR3 runs 17 residues. Trimming removed 10 bases at V and 6 bases at J, with 29 bases between. Written as DNA, the CDR3 is TGTGCCAATAGCCGGGATCAACTACCAGAGCGGCGGGATACGCAGTATTTT. It codes for CANSRDQLPERRDTQYF.

This chain connects TRBV4-2 to TRBJ1-5; 8 nucleotides align to TRBD1. The CDR3 runs 17 residues. Germline V CDR1 and CDR2: LGHNA, YNFKEQ. With V trimmed by 1 base and J by 3 bases, 8 bases remained unmatched. CDR3 loop: CASSQGTDREDNQPQHF. The CDR3 DNA is TGTGCCAGCAGCCAAGGGACGGACAGGGAGGACAATCAGCCCCAGCATTTT.